Shown below are 15 T cell receptor beta chains from a single sample sequenced in a study of radiotherapy plus CTLA-4 blockade in lung cancer. TCRdb keeps only in-frame clones here, not all; method: immunoSEQ multiplex PCR. The data contain 35,000 or so clones, about 85% of them singletons. The sequenced sample was peripheral blood, obtained from a patient treated with radiotherapy plus ipilimumab. The receptors were sampled from a human donor with non-small cell lung cancer who had stable disease on radiotherapy plus ipilimumab.

J is TRBJ2-7 and V is TRBV28; D is perhaps TRBD1 (6 bases). Germline V lookup: CDR1 MDHEN, CDR2 SYDVKM. The CDR3 runs 16 residues. Trimming took off 3 bases at V and 1 base at J, with 16 bases between the two ends. The CDR3 region is CASSFSLDRLSYEQYF. The CDR3 DNA follows: TGTGCCAGCAGTTTCTCCCTCGACAGGCTATCCTACGAGCAGTACTTC.

The J gene is TRBJ2-7, the V gene TRBV13, with TRBD2 matching over 8 bases. Germline loops: CDR1 PRHDT, CDR2 FYEKMQ (reference sequence). The CDR3 is 15 residues long. Trimming at V came to 5 bases and at J to 5 bases, leaving 11 bases not matched to a gene. CDR3 sequence: CASSLKGLAGNEQYF. CDR3 DNA sequence: TGTGCCAGCAGCCTAAAGGGGCTAGCGGGTAACGAGCAGTACTTC.

The V and J genes are TRBV2 and TRBJ2-5; the D gene is possibly TRBD2 (5 bases). The closer fit of TRBJ2-7 to the DNA end suggests the J call may be wrong. Germline CDR1 reads SNHLY; CDR2 reads FYNNEI. The CDR3 runs to 14 residues. Here the CDR3 DNA reads TGTGCCAGCAGTACGAGGGCGGTGTTTGGCGAGCAGTACTTC. As protein: CASSTRAVFGEQYF.

The chain couples TRBV5-1 to TRBJ2-7; a weak D match, TRBD2 (6 bases). The CDR3 length is 14 residues. V was shortened by 5 bases and J by 2 bases, with 14 bases between the two germline ends. The germline gives CDR1 SGHRS, CDR2 YFSETQ. The CDR3 region is CASRVGTSTYEQYF. The DNA for the CDR3 is TGCGCCAGCAGGGTCGGGACTTCAACCTACGAGCAGTACTTC.

J is TRBJ1-5 and V is TRBV4-3; TRBD1 might be the D (5 bases). With 4 bases removed from V and 7 bases from J, the gap between germline ends came to 17 bases. The germline CDR1 and CDR2 sequences are LGHNA and YSLEER. The CDR3 covers 15 residues. The CDR3 reads CASSRGGDPGQPQHF. CDR3 in DNA: TGCGCCAGCAGCCGCGGGGGGGACCCTGGGCAGCCCCAGCATTTT.

The rearrangement joins TRBV6-6 to TRBJ2-2; D ambiguous. The germline gives CDR1 MNHNY, CDR2 SVGAGI (reference sequence). Trimming took 8 bases from V and 4 from J, leaving 20 bases between them. The CDR3 has 16 residues. This chain's CDR3 is CASAPNESTLTGELFF. CDR3 nucleotide sequence: TGTGCCAGCGCCCCAAACGAGTCCACCCTCACCGGGGAGCTGTTTTTT.

The rearrangement uses TRBV30 and TRBJ2-7; D gene uncertain. V was clipped by 3 bases and J by 0 bases, with 12 bases between them. Germline V gives CDR1 GTSNPN, CDR2 SVGIG (reference sequence). This CDR3 contains 14 residues. The CDR3, as DNA: TGTGCCTGGAGAGAAAAATACTACTCCTACGAGCAGTACTTC. As protein: CAWREKYYSYEQYF.

V usage is TRBV9 and J usage is TRBJ2-3; 15 positions agree with TRBD2. Germline CDR1 is SGDLS and CDR2 is YYNGEE. The V gene end was trimmed by 0 bases and the J gene end by 4 bases; junction bases not matched to a gene: 6. The CDR3 is 18 residues long. The CDR3 nucleotides read TGTGCCAGCAGCGTAGGGGTGGGACTAGCGGGAGGAGCAGATACGCAGTATTTT. Encoded protein: CASSVGVGLAGGADTQYF.

The V and J genes are TRBV5-4 and TRBJ2-7; D gene unclear. CDR3 size: 20 residues. Between the trimmed V and J ends, which lost 0 bases and 2 bases, there was a span of 27 bases. Germline V gene sequence: CDR1 SGHNT, CDR2 YYREEE (reference sequence). In DNA form, the CDR3 reads TGTGCCAGCAGCTTGGCGTTCCGCGCCTCCGACCCGAGGAGCCCCTACGAGCAGTACTTC. Its translation: CASSLAFRASDPRSPYEQYF.

The rearrangement uses TRBV10-2 and TRBJ2-3; unclear D gene. Germline values: CDR1 WSHSY, CDR2 SAAADI. The CDR3 has 14 residues. V lost 7 bases and J 4 bases, leaving 15 bases between the germline ends. The CDR3 bases are TGCGCCAGCAAAAGGAGTAAGTCGGCAGATACGCAGTATTTT. This codes for CASKRSKSADTQYF.

The chain recombines TRBV28 with TRBJ2-7; 7 bases are shared with TRBD2. The junction had 10 bases not matched to a gene; V was cut back by 1 base and J by 7 bases. Looked up from germline, CDR1 is MDHEN and CDR2 is SYDVKM. The CDR3 is made up of 15 amino acids. Written as DNA, the CDR3 is TGTGCCAGCAGTTTATTGTGGGAGGGCCCTCGAGAGCAGTACTTC. Protein product: CASSLLWEGPREQYF.

This clone showed up just a few times. The gene calls are TRBV2 and TRBJ2-7, with 9 bases matching TRBD2. Germline lookup yields CDR1 SNHLY and CDR2 FYNNEI. This CDR3 is 13 amino acids long. CDR3 nucleotide sequence: TGTGTCAAGTCTACTAGCGGGTCCCGCGAGCAGTACTTC. Its translation: CVKSTSGSREQYF.

This clone came up once. J is TRBJ2-3 and V is TRBV9; weak D call: TRBD2 (6 bases). With 0 bases removed from V and 0 bases from J, the gap between germline ends came to 11 bases. The CDR3 covers 16 residues. CDR1 and CDR2 from the germline V gene are SGDLS and YYNGEE. The CDR3 DNA sequence: TGTGCCAGCAGCGTAGAAGACGGGAGAAGCACAGATACGCAGTATTTT. It codes for CASSVEDGRSTDTQYF. The entire variable domain, with the rest obtained from reference TRBV9 and TRBJ2-3, is as follows: DSGVTQTPKHLITATGQRVTLRCSPRSGDLSVYWYQQSLDQGLQFLIQYYNGEERAKGNILERFSAQQFPDLHSELNLSSLELGDSALYFCASSVEDGRSTDTQYFGPGTRLTVL.

CDR3 sequence (DNA): TGCGCCAGCAGCGACCTGGACACAGCAACTAATGAAAAACTGTTTTTT. This translates into CASSDLDTATNEKLFF. V is TRBV5-1 and J is TRBJ1-4; D perhaps matches TRBD1 (5 bases). Between the trimmed V and J ends, which lost 4 bases and 0 bases, there was a span of 13 bases. This CDR3 region has 16 residues. Germline CDR1 and CDR2: SGHRS and YFSETQ.

V and J are TRBV9 and TRBJ2-3, with a possible D match to TRBD2 (6 bases). CDR1 SGDLS and CDR2 YYNGEE come from the germline V gene. CDR3 length equals 15 residues. Trimming pared 0 bases from V and 4 bases from J, leaving 12 bases between. The CDR3 sequence: CASSVEVGGPDTQYF. Written as DNA, the CDR3 is TGTGCCAGCAGCGTAGAGGTGGGAGGACCAGATACGCAGTATTTT.